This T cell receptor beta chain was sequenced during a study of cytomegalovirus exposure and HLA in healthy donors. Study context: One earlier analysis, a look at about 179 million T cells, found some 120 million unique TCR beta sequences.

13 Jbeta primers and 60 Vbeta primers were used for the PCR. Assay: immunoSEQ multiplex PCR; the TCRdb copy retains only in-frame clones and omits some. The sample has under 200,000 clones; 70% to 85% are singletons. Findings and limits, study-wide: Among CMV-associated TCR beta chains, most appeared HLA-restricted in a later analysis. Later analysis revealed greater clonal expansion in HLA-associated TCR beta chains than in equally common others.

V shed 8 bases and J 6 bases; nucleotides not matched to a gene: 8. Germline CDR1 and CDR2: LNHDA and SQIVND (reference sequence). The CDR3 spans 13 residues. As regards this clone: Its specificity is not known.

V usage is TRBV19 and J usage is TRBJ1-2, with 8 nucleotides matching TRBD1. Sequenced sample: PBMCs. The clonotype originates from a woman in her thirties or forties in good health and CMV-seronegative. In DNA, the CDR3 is TGTGCCAGTGCGATGGACAGGGTTAATGGCTACACCTTC. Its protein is CASAMDRVNGYTF.